The following is a TCR beta chain sequence with its context. Germline V CDR1 and CDR2: LGHNA, YSLEER. Trimming pared 0 bases from V and 4 bases from J, leaving 15 bases between. The CDR3 runs 17 residues. The repertoire was sequenced with immunoSEQ multiplex PCR; TCRdb's copy has only in-frame clones and lacks some. The sample yields about 98,000 clones, around 88% seen once. This sample stems from a study of OX40 agonist ivuxolimab in advanced cancers. About the study: Ivuxolimab is a fully human IgG2 antibody that activates OX40 (CD134). Mean age about 60 years, range about 20 to 90; roughly 82% male. Three patients, one with hepatocellular carcinoma and two with cutaneous melanoma, achieved partial responses.

The chain carries TRBV4-3 and TRBJ2-2; D possibly corresponds to TRBD2 (6 bases). The input for sequencing was CD4+ or CD8+ T cells sorted from blood, taken in a trial of the OX40 agonist ivuxolimab. This clonotype was obtained from an adult with an advanced solid tumor such as melanoma, head and neck, liver or kidney cancer. For the CDR3, the DNA is TGCGCCAGCAGCCAAGATTCGGTGGGAGCGGGCACCGGGGAGCTGTTTTTT. This encodes CASSQDSVGAGTGELFF.